A single sample gave rise to the 12 T cell receptor beta chains below, sequenced in a study of neoadjuvant anti-PD-1 for oral cavity cancer. The protocol was immunoSEQ multiplex PCR, while the TCRdb copy is restricted to in-frame clones and leaves out a portion. Of approximately 23,000 clones detected, more than 35% appear once; the ten largest clones hold around 40%. As for time point: after neoadjuvant nivolumab, at surgical resection. The sample consisted of tumor tissue, taken after nivolumab (anti-PD-1) treatment. Receptor source: a person between 35 and 79 years old with oral cavity squamous cell carcinoma.

The genes are TRBV6-6 and TRBJ1-6; 8 nucleotides match TRBD1. The germline CDR1 and CDR2 sequences are MNHNY and SVGAGI (reference sequence). V trimming: 2 bases; J trimming: 9 bases; junction bases outside the gene matches: 3. The CDR3 loop spans 14 amino acids. The CDR3 DNA sequence: TGTGCCAGCAGTTACGACAGGGGAGTTTCACCCCTCCACTTT. Its translation: CASSYDRGVSPLHF.

The chain couples TRBV20-1 to TRBJ2-1; D gene uncertain. The CDR3 has 11 amino acids. Germline V lookup: CDR1 DFQATT, CDR2 SNEGSKA (reference sequence). V lost 1 base and J lost 10, with 8 bases in between. In DNA, the CDR3 is TGCAGTGCTAGAGGCCCCAAAGAGCAGTTCTTC. Its protein product is CSARGPKEQFF.

This clone was found a few times. This chain connects TRBV27 to TRBJ1-2; D may be TRBD1 (5 bases). The germline V and J ends were trimmed by 7 bases and 4 bases, with 13 bases remaining between them. CDR1 is MNHEY, CDR2 SMNVEV, per germline (reference sequence). The CDR3 is made up of 13 amino acids. The CDR3 here is CASTSGSAYGYTF. The CDR3 DNA reads as TGTGCCAGCACCTCAGGGTCTGCCTATGGCTACACCTTC.

The sample holds a few counts of this clone. The chain combines TRBV5-8 with TRBJ2-7, with D possibly matching TRBD2 (5 bases). V lost 6 bases, J lost 3 bases, and 13 bases lay in between. This CDR3 has 13 residues. Germline V gene lookup returns CDR1 SGHTS and CDR2 YDEGEE. Here the CDR3 DNA reads TGTGCCAGCAAATCCCGGGGTCTCTACGAGCAGTACTTC. It codes for CASKSRGLYEQYF.

The rearrangement joins TRBV2 to TRBJ1-5, with 10 bases matching TRBD1. Germline assignment: CDR1 SNHLY and CDR2 FYNNEI. The CDR3 is 15 amino acids. The V and J ends lost 5 bases and 7 bases, in that order; junction bases with no gene match: 8. In DNA form, the CDR3 reads TGTGCCAGCAGTCCGACAGGGGGCGGAGGACAGCCCCAGCATTTT. Its translation is CASSPTGGGGQPQHF.

The gene calls are TRBV7-2 and TRBJ2-3, with TRBD2 matching over 7 bases. This CDR3 contains 15 residues. With V trimmed by 5 bases and J by 2 bases, 7 bases remained unmatched. The germline V gene has CDR1 SGHTA and CDR2 FQGNSA. Written as DNA, the CDR3 is TGTGCCAGCAGCCTACAAGCGGGATACACAGATACGCAGTATTTT. Translated, it gives CASSLQAGYTDTQYF.

V is TRBV15 and J is TRBJ2-5; tentative D call: TRBD1 (5 bases). Germline V gene lookup returns CDR1 LNHNV and CDR2 YYDKDF (reference sequence). Trimming took off 0 bases at V and 12 bases at J, with 14 bases between the two ends. The CDR3 spans 13 residues. CDR3 bases: TGTGCCACCAGCAGAGATCATAAGGGGCGGAAGTACTTC. This gives the protein CATSRDHKGRKYF.

The V call is TRBV9, the J call TRBJ1-2, with 9 bases aligning to TRBD1. Germline V gene lookup returns CDR1 SGDLS and CDR2 YYNGEE. The J segment lost 8 bases and the V segment lost 4 bases, leaving 12 bases of the junction unmatched. The CDR3 has 15 residues. The CDR3 DNA reads TGTGCCAGCAGCCAGCCGGGACAGGGAACGAAAGGCTACACCTTC. This gives the protein CASSQPGQGTKGYTF.

The chain couples TRBV5-4 to TRBJ2-3, with 8 bases matching TRBD1. Trimming took 4 bases from V and 2 from J; bases not matched to a gene: 9. Germline values: CDR1 SGHNT, CDR2 YYREEE (reference sequence). The CDR3 loop spans 16 amino acids. The CDR3, as DNA: TGTGCCAGCAGCGGGGCAGGGGGCCTTGTCACAGATACGCAGTATTTT. It translates to CASSGAGGLVTDTQYF. The whole variable domain, filled in from reference TRBV5-4 and TRBJ2-3, reads ETGVTQSPTHLIKTRGQQVTLRCSSQSGHNTVSWYQQALGQGPQFIFQYYREEENGRGNFPPRFSGLQFPNYSSELNVNALELDDSALYLCASSGAGGLVTDTQYFGPGTRLTVL.

This chain connects TRBV5-6 to TRBJ1-5; D call uncertain. V was shortened by 0 bases and J by 4 bases, with 11 bases between the two germline ends. Per germline, CDR1 SGHDT and CDR2 YYEEEE. The CDR3 sequence is 15 residues long. The CDR3 region is CASSLDGLANQPQHF. The CDR3 nucleotides read TGTGCCAGCAGCTTGGACGGCCTAGCGAATCAGCCCCAGCATTTT.

The V call is TRBV7-2, the J call TRBJ2-5; 8 bases fit TRBD1. V trimming: 4 bases; J trimming: 4 bases; junction bases outside the gene matches: 5. Germline-derived CDR1 and CDR2 are SGHTA and FQGNSA. This CDR3 comprises 14 residues. This CDR3 is CASSSTGDGETQYF. The DNA for the CDR3 is TGTGCCAGCAGCTCGACAGGGGATGGAGAGACCCAGTACTTC.

The CDR3 DNA reads as TGTGCCAGCAGCCAACCTGGGACAGTCGTAGGTGGAAACACCATATATTTT. Its protein is CASSQPGTVVGGNTIYF. The V gene is TRBV14, the J gene TRBJ1-3, with 7 bases that match TRBD1. This CDR3 comprises 17 residues. CDR1 SGHDN and CDR2 FVKESK come from the germline V gene. J lost 3 bases, V lost 2 bases, and 10 bases had no gene match.